A single sample gave rise to the 17 T cell receptor beta chains below, sequenced in a study of graft-versus-host responses after intestinal transplantation. The table came from immunoSEQ multiplex PCR; TCRdb's copy has only in-frame clones and leaves some out. This sample has around 90,000 clones, with just under 95% found just once. Which antigens these TCRs recognize remains unknown. Sequencing was performed on unstimulated CD8+ T cells sorted from spleen or lymph node cells, taken before transplant. The receptor set was obtained from a human donor who was the organ donor for an intestinal transplant.

This chain connects TRBV7-9 to TRBJ2-1; D may be TRBD2 (5 bases). Deletions cut 7 bases from V and 10 bases from J, with 14 bases between. The CDR3 sequence is 12 residues long. The germline V gene encodes CDR1 SEHNR and CDR2 FQNEAQ (reference sequence). Written as DNA, the CDR3 is TGTGCCAGCACCTGGCTAACGGGGGAGCAGTTCTTC. Translated, it gives CASTWLTGEQFF.

A single count supports this clone. Other DNA sequences within the sample encode an identical CDR3. The chain couples TRBV27 to TRBJ2-7; D uncertain. CDR3 size: 13 residues. Germline V gives CDR1 MNHEY, CDR2 SMNVEV (reference sequence). Trimming removed 2 bases from V and 3 bases from J, with 8 bases in between. The CDR3 loop reads CASSLQASYEQYF. CDR3 nucleotides: TGTGCCAGCAGTTTACAGGCCAGCTACGAGCAGTACTTC.

This clone occurred once. The chain couples TRBV5-1 to TRBJ2-6; no definite D call. This CDR3 is 14 amino acids long. The V gene lost 4 bases and the J gene lost 4 bases, with 9 bases spanning the gap. CDR1 is SGHRS and CDR2 is YFSETQ in the germline V gene. The CDR3 DNA follows: TGCGCCAGCAGCCACTTAACCGGGGCCAACGTCCTGACTTTC. Translated, it gives CASSHLTGANVLTF.

The J gene is TRBJ2-6, the V gene TRBV27; D possibly corresponds to TRBD2 (6 bases). V shed 3 bases and J shed 4 bases, with 19 bases lying between them. Germline assignment: CDR1 MNHEY and CDR2 SMNVEV (reference sequence). The CDR3 runs 18 residues. The CDR3 nucleotides are TGTGCCAGCAGTTTGTCGAGCGGGTGGGCCTCCGGGGCCAACGTCCTGACTTTC. Amino acid sequence: CASSLSSGWASGANVLTF.

The rearrangement joins TRBV7-9 to TRBJ2-3; D gene ambiguous. The CDR3 extends over 15 amino acids. The germline V gene has CDR1 SEHNR and CDR2 FQNEAQ (reference sequence). Trimming stripped 4 bases from V and 0 bases from J, with 11 bases between. Written as DNA, the CDR3 is TGTGCCAGCAGCTCCAGCGCCAGTAGCACAGATACGCAGTATTTT. It codes for CASSSSASSTDTQYF.

In the case of this clone: The same CDR3 is also encoded by other DNA sequences in this sample. CDR3 residues: CASSGTRGGVETQYF. The CDR3, as DNA: TGTGCCAGCAGTGGTACCCGGGGGGGGGTGGAGACCCAGTACTTC. The genes are TRBV9 and TRBJ2-5, with 8 bases identical to TRBD2. With V trimmed by 5 bases and J by 5 bases, 11 bases remained unmatched. CDR3 length equals 15 residues. Germline CDR1 is SGDLS and CDR2 is YYNGEE.

The V call is TRBV7-9, the J call TRBJ2-1; 8 nucleotides match TRBD2. In germline, CDR1 is SEHNR, CDR2 FQNEAQ (reference sequence). There are 13 residues in the CDR3. The V gene end was trimmed by 5 bases and the J gene end by 6 bases; junction bases not matched to a gene: 3. In DNA form, the CDR3 reads TGTGCCAGCAGCCCGCGGGGGGCCAATGAGCAGTTCTTC. Its protein is CASSPRGANEQFF.

The chain recombines TRBV6-5 with TRBJ1-5; TRBD1 might be the D (6 bases). The germline gives CDR1 MNHEY, CDR2 SVGAGI. Trimming left V 2 bases short and J 11 bases short, with 19 bases between. CDR3 length equals 15 residues. DNA for the CDR3: TGTGCCAGCAGTTACGATGGCACCCCAAAGGGGGCCCAGCATTTT. Its translation is CASSYDGTPKGAQHF.

The chain combines TRBV10-2 with TRBJ2-1, with 10 bases identical to TRBD2. V lost 8 bases to trimming and J lost 5 bases; unmatched junction nucleotides: 6. CDR1 and CDR2 from the germline V gene are WSHSY and SAAADI. The length of the CDR3 is 14 residues. The CDR3 DNA is TGCGCCAGCGGGAGTCTAGCGGGGGACAATGAGCAGTTCTTC. It specifies CASGSLAGDNEQFF.

The rearrangement uses TRBV27 and TRBJ2-1; tentatively, D is TRBD2 (6 bases). The V end was cut by 0 bases, the J end by 0 bases, with 12 bases between. CDR1 MNHEY and CDR2 SMNVEV come from the germline V gene (reference sequence). The CDR3 contains 17 residues. This CDR3 is CASSLSEGLGSYNEQFF. In DNA form, the CDR3 reads TGTGCCAGCAGTTTATCGGAGGGTCTCGGCTCCTACAATGAGCAGTTCTTC.

This clone was seen only once. The CDR3 spells CAISVASGDTQYF. In DNA, the CDR3 is TGTGCCATCAGTGTCGCTAGCGGGGATACGCAGTATTTT. The genes are TRBV10-3 and TRBJ2-3, with TRBD2 matching 8 bases. CDR1 and CDR2 (germline): ENHRY, SYGVKD. V was clipped by 4 bases and J by 6 bases; unmatched bases: 3. CDR3 length: 13 residues.

The chain employs TRBV30 and TRBJ1-2, with D perhaps TRBD1 (6 bases). The germline V gene has CDR1 GTSNPN and CDR2 SVGIG (reference sequence). The CDR3 is 14 amino acids. V shed 1 base and J shed 3 bases, with 12 bases lying between them. The CDR3 DNA sequence: TGTGCCTGGAGTGAAGGGGGGGGTCACTATGGCTACACCTTC. Its translation is CAWSEGGGHYGYTF. Full variable domain (outside the CDR3, taken from reference TRBV30 and TRBJ1-2): SQTIHQWPATLVQPVGSPLSLECTVEGTSNPNLYWYRQAAGRGLQLLFYSVGIGQISSEVPQNLSASRPQDRQFILSSKKLLLSDSGFYLCAWSEGGGHYGYTFGSGTRLTVV.

V is TRBV11-3 and J is TRBJ2-7, with D possibly matching TRBD1 (5 bases). V gave up 1 base and J gave up 2 bases, with 6 bases separating them. The CDR3 totals 13 residues. Germline V lookup: CDR1 SGHNT, CDR2 YENEEA. CDR3 bases: TGTGCCAGCAGCTTAGCGACAGCCTACGAGCAGTACTTC. It codes for CASSLATAYEQYF. Looking up the rest from reference TRBV11-3 and TRBJ2-7 gives the full variable domain: EAGVVQSPRYKIIEKKQPVAFWCNPISGHNTLYWYLQNLGQGPELLIRYENEEAVDDSQLPKDRFSAERLKGVDSTLKIQPAELGDSAVYLCASSLATAYEQYFGPGTRLTVT.

The CDR3 reads CSVEDGLNGNTIYF. The CDR3 DNA is TGCAGCGTTGAAGACGGACTGAATGGAAACACCATATATTTT. The chain is built from TRBV29-1 and TRBJ1-3; no definite D call. CDR1 is SQVTM, CDR2 ANQGSEA, per germline. This CDR3 region has 14 residues. V was clipped by 0 bases and J by 3 bases, with 9 bases between them.

V usage is TRBV19 and J usage is TRBJ2-7; no firm D call. The V gene's germline CDR1 is LNHDA and CDR2 SQIVND (reference sequence). The V and J ends lost 1 base and 4 bases respectively, with 8 bases between them. CDR3 length equals 13 residues. The CDR3 is CASSIGQDYEQYF. CDR3 nucleotide sequence: TGTGCCAGTAGTATAGGGCAGGATTACGAGCAGTACTTC.

The CDR3 DNA sequence: TGTGCCCGAGAAGGGACTGACAGGGCCCTTGGTCCCACAGATACGCAGTATTTT. It codes for CAREGTDRALGPTDTQYF. The chain uses TRBV27 and TRBJ2-3; maybe TRBD1 (7 bases). The CDR3 extends over 18 amino acids. Deletions cut 11 bases from V and 2 bases from J, with 29 bases between. Germline assignment: CDR1 MNHEY and CDR2 SMNVEV (reference sequence).

The gene calls are TRBV9 and TRBJ2-7; 12 nucleotides match TRBD2. Germline CDR1 reads SGDLS; CDR2 reads YYNGEE. The CDR3 is 18 residues long. Trimming removed 0 bases from V and 3 bases from J; junction bases left unmatched: 10. Written as DNA, the CDR3 is TGTGCCAGCAGCGTAGACCCCGGTTCGGGACTAGCGGGCTACGAGCAGTACTTC. Protein sequence: CASSVDPGSGLAGYEQYF. Drawing the rest from reference TRBV9 and TRBJ2-7, the complete variable domain is DSGVTQTPKHLITATGQRVTLRCSPRSGDLSVYWYQQSLDQGLQFLIQYYNGEERAKGNILERFSAQQFPDLHSELNLSSLELGDSALYFCASSVDPGSGLAGYEQYFGPGTRLTVT.